The rows below give T cell receptor beta chains drawn from one sample of a study of human T cells and chemical hapten exposure. TCRdb re-called the RACE reads with MiXCR, one entry per CDR3 protein. The sample lists under 450,000 distinct CDR3 sequences, more than 5% occurring once. This specimen was whole blood, taken in connection with sensitization to the hapten diphenylcyclopropenone (DPC). The receptors come from a woman aged 18-30 years with alopecia areata. Some clones in this sample may be carry-over from other donors' samples. The CDR3 runs from the conserved cysteine through the conserved F or W. The D gene is left open where the match is weak. Rows give clone size only sometimes, using once, few, many, or a class for an expanded clone.

D	V	size	J	DNA	CDR3
NA	TRBV29-1	few	TRBJ2-3	TGCAGCGTTGGTGGGTCGAGGGGGGGCGGCTATGGAGATACGCAGTATTTT	CSVGGSRGGGYGDTQYF
NA	TRBV12-3/TRBV12-4	NA	TRBJ2-2	TGTGCCAGCAGTTTAGGACCGGGCGGGGAGCTGTTTTTT	CASSLGPGGELFF
TRBD2	TRBV4-3	many	TRBJ2-1	TGCGCCAGCAGCCAATCTTATAGCGGGAGCTCCTACAATGAGCAGTTCTTC	CASSQSYSGSSYNEQFF
NA	TRBV12-3/TRBV12-4	few	TRBJ2-5	TGTGCCAGCACCTCCTTACCGGAGACCCAGTACTTC	CASTSLPETQYF
NA	TRBV10-1	NA	TRBJ2-2	TGCGCCAGCAGTGAAACAGGGAACACCGGGGAGCTGTTTTTT	CASSETGNTGELFF
NA	TRBV10-3	NA	TRBJ2-1	TGTGCCATCAGTGCAGTCTACAATGAGCAGTTCTTC	CAISAVYNEQFF
NA	TRBV29-1	many	TRBJ2-7	TGCAGCGTTTCCGATTACGAGCAGTACTTC	CSVSDYEQYF
NA	TRBV20-1	NA	TRBJ2-7	TGCAGTGCCCCCGCCGGGGGAATGTACGAGCAGTACTTC	CSAPAGGMYEQYF
TRBD1	TRBV29-1	NA	TRBJ2-5	TGCAGCGTTGACCCCAGGGGGTCACAAGAGACCCAGTACTTC	CSVDPRGSQETQYF
NA	TRBV29-1	NA	TRBJ2-2	TGCAGCGTACTCAGGGGGAACACCGGGGAGCTGTTTTTT	CSVLRGNTGELFF
NA	TRBV7-9	NA	TRBJ2-2	TGTGCCAGCAGCCAACCCGGGTCCTCCGCCGGGGAGCTGTTTTTT	CASSQPGSSAGELFF
NA	TRBV6-1	many	TRBJ1-4	TGTGCCAGCAGAAGAGGACCGGGACGAAATGAAAAACTGTTTTTT	CASRRGPGRNEKLFF
NA	TRBV20-1	many	TRBJ1-1	TGCAGTGCAGAAACCGGGGGGCCTGAAGCTTTCTTT	CSAETGGPEAFF
NA	TRBV20-1	many	TRBJ2-7	TGCAGTGCTAGGAGGGGGTTTCACGAGCAGTACTTC	CSARRGFHEQYF
TRBD1	TRBV13	few	TRBJ1-6	TGTGCCAGCAGTAAGGACAGGGGGCTATCACCCCTCCACTTT	CASSKDRGLSPLHF